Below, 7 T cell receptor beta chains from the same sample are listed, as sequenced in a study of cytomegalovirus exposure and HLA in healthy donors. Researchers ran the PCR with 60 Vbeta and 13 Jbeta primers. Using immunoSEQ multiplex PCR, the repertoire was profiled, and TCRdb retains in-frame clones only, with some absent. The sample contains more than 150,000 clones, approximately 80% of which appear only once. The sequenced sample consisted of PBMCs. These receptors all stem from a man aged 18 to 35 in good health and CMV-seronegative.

CDR3 sequence reads: CASSRMTSEYGYTF. The CDR3 DNA reads TGTGCCAGCTCACGAATGACTAGCGAATATGGCTACACCTTC. V usage is TRBV18 and J usage is TRBJ1-2; D gene uncertain. The CDR3 loop spans 14 amino acids. CDR1 is KGHSH and CDR2 is LQKENI in the germline V gene. V was cut by 4 bases and J by 5 bases, with 14 bases left in between.

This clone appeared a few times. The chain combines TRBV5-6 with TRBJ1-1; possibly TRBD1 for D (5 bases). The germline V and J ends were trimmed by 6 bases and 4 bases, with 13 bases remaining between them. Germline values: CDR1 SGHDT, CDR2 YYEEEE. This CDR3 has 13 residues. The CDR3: CASTFGGSTEAFF. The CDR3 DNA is TGTGCCAGCACCTTCGGGGGGAGCACTGAAGCTTTCTTT.

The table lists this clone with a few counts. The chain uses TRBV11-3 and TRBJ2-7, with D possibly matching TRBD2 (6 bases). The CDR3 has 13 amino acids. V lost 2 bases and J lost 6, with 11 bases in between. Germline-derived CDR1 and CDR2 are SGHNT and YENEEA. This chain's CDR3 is CASSLRSEGEQYF. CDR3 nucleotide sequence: TGTGCCAGCAGCTTAAGGTCGGAGGGCGAGCAGTACTTC.

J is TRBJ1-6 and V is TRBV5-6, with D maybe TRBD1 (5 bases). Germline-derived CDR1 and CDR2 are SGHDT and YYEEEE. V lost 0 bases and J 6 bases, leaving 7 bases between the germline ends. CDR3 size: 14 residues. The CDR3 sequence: CASSLGQFNSPLHF. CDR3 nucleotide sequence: TGTGCCAGCAGCTTGGGACAGTTTAATTCACCCCTCCACTTT.

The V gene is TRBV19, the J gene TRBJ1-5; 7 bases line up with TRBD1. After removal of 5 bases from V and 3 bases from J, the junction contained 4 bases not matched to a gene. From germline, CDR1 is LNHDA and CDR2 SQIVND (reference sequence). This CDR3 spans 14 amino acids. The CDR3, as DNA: TGTGCCAGTAGTGCCAGGGGGTCCAATCAGCCCCAGCATTTT. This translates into CASSARGSNQPQHF.

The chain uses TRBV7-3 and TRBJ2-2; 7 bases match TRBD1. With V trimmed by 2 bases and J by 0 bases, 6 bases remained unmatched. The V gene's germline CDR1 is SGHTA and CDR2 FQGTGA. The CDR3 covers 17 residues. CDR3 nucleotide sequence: TGTGCCAGCAGCTTAGATCCAGGGGGAACGAACACCGGGGAGCTGTTTTTT. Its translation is CASSLDPGGTNTGELFF.

CDR3 protein: CASSLGPSQGIAKNIQYF. DNA of the CDR3: TGTGCCAGCAGCTTAGGCCCATCACAGGGGATAGCCAAAAACATTCAGTACTTC. The chain uses TRBV11-1 and TRBJ2-4; 7 bases line up with TRBD1. The CDR3 length is 18 residues. J lost 0 bases, V lost 1 base, and 9 bases had no gene match. Germline CDR1 SGHAT, CDR2 FQDESV (reference sequence).